This T cell receptor (beta chain) was found in a study of technical replicates of blood from a handful of donors. V lost 4 bases to trimming and J lost 1 base, with 11 bases between them. Germline loops: CDR1 MNHEY, CDR2 SVGAGI. This CDR3 is built from 15 residues. Repertoires were generated with immunoSEQ multiplex PCR, while TCRdb's copy carries only in-frame clones and drops some. The repertoire includes fewer than 95,000 clones, 91% of them detected once, and approximately 0.25% sits in the top ten. The source is a human donor in good health. The chain is built from TRBV6-5 and TRBJ2-1; a weak D match, TRBD2 (5 bases). Sequenced sample: T cells isolated from PBMCs. In DNA, the CDR3 is TGTGCCAGCAGTTTCTTGTCGGGGTCCTACAATGAGCAGTTCTTC. Translated: CASSFLSGSYNEQFF.